This T cell receptor beta chain was retrieved from a study of chemoradiotherapy in HPV16-positive cancers. This table comes from immunoSEQ multiplex PCR, and its TCRdb copy is limited to in-frame clones, with some not included. The sample carries approximately 38,000 clones, around 80% recorded once. V lost 2 bases and J lost 1; bases outside the gene matches: 8. This CDR3 comprises 17 residues. Germline loops: CDR1 KGHSH, CDR2 LQKENI. Sequenced here: blood, sampled from a patient who underwent chemoradiotherapy. This TCR derives from a human donor with HPV-associated anogenital cancer. V is TRBV18 and J is TRBJ1-1; TRBD1 matches 9 bases. CDR3 DNA sequence: TGTGCCAGCTCACCATTTTTTCCGGGACAGGGGAACACTGAAGCTTTCTTT. It codes for CASSPFFPGQGNTEAFF.